These 7 T cell receptor beta chains were sequenced from one sample in a study of cytomegalovirus exposure and HLA in healthy donors. The PCR had 60 Vbeta and 13 Jbeta primers. The table came from immunoSEQ multiplex PCR; TCRdb's copy has only in-frame clones and leaves some out. Of under 150,000 clones in the sample, about four fifths were seen once. The source material was PBMCs. The receptors shown here come from a woman aged 40 to 50 in good health and CMV-seropositive.

In DNA, the CDR3 is TGTGCCAGCAAACCCGGAACGGGGGAAGAGACCCAGTACTTC. Amino acid sequence: CASKPGTGEETQYF. The rearrangement uses TRBV2 and TRBJ2-5, with TRBD2 as a possible D gene (6 bases). The CDR3 has 14 amino acids. Per the germline V gene, CDR1 is SNHLY and CDR2 is FYNNEI. Trimming removed 7 bases from V and 3 bases from J, with 15 bases in between.

Regarding this clone: Other nucleotide sequences in the sample specify the same CDR3. The chain is built from TRBV2 and TRBJ1-5; 7 bases line up with TRBD1. The CDR3 loop spans 15 amino acids. V trimming: 6 bases; J trimming: 7 bases; junction bases outside the gene matches: 12. Per the germline V gene, CDR1 is SNHLY and CDR2 is FYNNEI. CDR3 in amino acids: CASSGQALGGQPQHF. The CDR3 DNA reads as TGTGCCAGCAGCGGACAGGCCCTAGGGGGCCAGCCCCAGCATTTT.

CDR3 residues: CASSPGTSNEQFF. CDR3 DNA: TGCGCCAGCAGCCCCGGGACTAGTAATGAGCAGTTCTTC. The gene calls are TRBV5-1 and TRBJ2-1, with 8 bases matching TRBD2. Germline V gives CDR1 SGHRS, CDR2 YFSETQ. V lost 4 bases, J lost 7 bases, and 4 bases stayed unmatched. The length of the CDR3 is 13 residues.

A few counts support this clone. CDR3 in DNA: TGCGCCAGCAGCTTGGATCTGGGACACCGGAACACTGAAGCTTTCTTT. Protein: CASSLDLGHRNTEAFF. V is TRBV5-1 and J is TRBJ1-1, with D perhaps matching TRBD1 (6 bases). The germline gives CDR1 SGHRS, CDR2 YFSETQ. The V end lost 0 bases, the J end lost 1 base, and 13 bases lay between the germline ends. The CDR3 runs 16 residues.

This clone came up a few times. The chain recombines TRBV2 with TRBJ1-5; the match to TRBD1 covers 8 bases. Germline loops: CDR1 SNHLY, CDR2 FYNNEI. With 7 bases clipped from V and 6 bases from J, the junction kept 8 bases outside the gene matches. This CDR3 region has 14 residues. The CDR3 nucleotides read TGTGCCAGCACCGACAGGGGATTCAGTCAGCCCCAGCATTTT. Its translation: CASTDRGFSQPQHF.

The V call is TRBV7-9, the J call TRBJ1-1; D might be TRBD1 (6 bases). Germline CDR1 is SEHNR and CDR2 is FQNEAQ (reference sequence). The CDR3 is 14 amino acids. Trimming removed 5 bases at V and 0 bases at J, with 10 bases between. CDR3 amino acids: CASSAQGMNTEAFF. The CDR3 DNA reads as TGTGCCAGCAGCGCCCAGGGGATGAACACTGAAGCTTTCTTT.

This rearrangement joins TRBV13 to TRBJ2-3; a weak D match, TRBD2 (6 bases). CDR3 length: 15 amino acids. V lost 4 bases and J lost 0, with 11 bases in between. Per the germline V gene, CDR1 is PRHDT and CDR2 is FYEKMQ (reference sequence). The CDR3 is CASSYASASTDTQYF. The CDR3 DNA reads as TGTGCCAGCAGCTATGCTAGCGCGAGCACAGATACGCAGTATTTT.